This T cell receptor beta chain was documented in a study of cytomegalovirus exposure and HLA in healthy donors. About the study: Within the Caucasian-associated ancestry cluster were roughly 81% of the approximately 400 genotyped donors.

The study, taken as a whole, reports: Exclusion applied to some V segments, including TRBV6-2 and TRBV6-3, as they were indistinguishable. It was only CMV serostatus that was available as immune exposure information.

A remark on this clone: Its matching antigen is unknown.

This PCR relied on a set of 60 Vbeta primers and 13 Jbeta primers. Method: immunoSEQ multiplex PCR; TCRdb's copy keeps in-frame clones and lacks some. Its listing shows 100,000 to 150,000 clones. Germline V CDR1 and CDR2: SGHTA, FQGTGA. Unmatched junction bases numbered 7, after V lost 2 bases and J lost 7 bases. The CDR3 consists of 15 residues. The sample comprised PBMCs. This chain joins TRBV7-3 and TRBJ2-1; 8 bases fit TRBD1. The receptor was isolated from a man aged 25-40 years in good health and CMV-seronegative. CDR3 amino acids: CASSLGQGAGNEQFF. The DNA for the CDR3 is TGTGCCAGCAGCTTAGGGCAGGGGGCTGGGAATGAGCAGTTCTTC. Together with reference TRBV7-3 and TRBJ2-1, the CDR3 gives the full variable domain: GAGVSQTPSNKVTEKGKYVELRCDPISGHTALYWYRQSLGQGPEFLIYFQGTGAADDSGLPNDRFFAVRPEGSVSTLKIQRTERGDSAVYLCASSLGQGAGNEQFFGPGTRLTVL.